This TCR beta chain was captured by sequencing in a study of blood T cell repertoires in COVID-19. Assay: immunoSEQ multiplex PCR; the TCRdb copy retains only in-frame clones and omits some. The sample shows around 95,000 clones, 80% to 95% of them seen only once. The CDR3 extends over 12 amino acids. Trimming cost V 4 bases and J 6 bases, with 11 bases left between them. The germline V gene encodes CDR1 SGHNT and CDR2 YYREEE (reference sequence). The chain has TRBV5-4 and TRBJ2-7, with unresolved D. This clonotype originated in a man aged 50 to 60 with active COVID-19. The material sequenced was peripheral blood. The CDR3 DNA reads TGTGCCAGCAGCGTCCGACAAGCCGAGCAGTACTTC. This encodes CASSVRQAEQYF. The whole variable domain, filled in from reference TRBV5-4 and TRBJ2-7, reads ETGVTQSPTHLIKTRGQQVTLRCSSQSGHNTVSWYQQALGQGPQFIFQYYREEENGRGNFPPRFSGLQFPNYSSELNVNALELDDSALYLCASSVRQAEQYFGPGTRLTVT.